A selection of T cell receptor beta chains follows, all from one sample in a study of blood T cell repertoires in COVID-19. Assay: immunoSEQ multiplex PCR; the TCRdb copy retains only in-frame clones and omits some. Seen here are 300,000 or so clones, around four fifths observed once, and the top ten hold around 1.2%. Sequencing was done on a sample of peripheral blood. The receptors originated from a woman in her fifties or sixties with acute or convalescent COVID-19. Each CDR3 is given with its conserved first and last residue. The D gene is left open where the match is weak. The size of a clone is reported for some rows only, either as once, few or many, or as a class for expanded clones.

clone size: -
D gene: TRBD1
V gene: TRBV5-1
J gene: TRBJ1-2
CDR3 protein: CASSLALQGAGGYTF
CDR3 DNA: TGCGCCAGCAGCTTGGCCCTACAGGGGGCCGGTGGCTACACCTTC

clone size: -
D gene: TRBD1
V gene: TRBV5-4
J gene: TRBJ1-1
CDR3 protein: CASSLASLGGGYTEAFF
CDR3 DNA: TGTGCCAGCAGCTTGGCCTCCCTAGGGGGCGGTTATACTGAAGCTTTCTTT

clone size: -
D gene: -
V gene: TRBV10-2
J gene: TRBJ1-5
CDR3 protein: CASSLTQGGQPQHF
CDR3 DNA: TGCGCCAGCAGCTTAACACAGGGAGGGCAGCCCCAGCATTTT

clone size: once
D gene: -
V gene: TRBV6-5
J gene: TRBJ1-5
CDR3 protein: CASSIGQFLQPQHF
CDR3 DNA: TGTGCCAGCTCCATCGGACAGTTCCTTCAGCCCCAGCATTTT

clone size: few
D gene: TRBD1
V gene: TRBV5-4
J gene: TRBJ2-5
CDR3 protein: CASSPTGVYGETQYF
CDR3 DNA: TGTGCCAGCAGCCCGACAGGGGTGTACGGAGAGACCCAGTACTTC

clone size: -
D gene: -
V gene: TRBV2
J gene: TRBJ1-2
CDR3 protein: CASKLDPAGYGYTF
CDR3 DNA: TGTGCCAGCAAATTGGACCCCGCGGGCTATGGCTACACCTTC

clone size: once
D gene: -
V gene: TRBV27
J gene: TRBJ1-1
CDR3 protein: CASSPRVRNTEAFF
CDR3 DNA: TGTGCCAGCAGCCCTCGGGTAAGGAACACTGAAGCTTTCTTT

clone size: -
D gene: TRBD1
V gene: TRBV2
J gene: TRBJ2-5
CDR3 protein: CASRVQGARETQYF
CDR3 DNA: TGTGCCAGTCGGGTACAGGGGGCGCGGGAGACCCAGTACTTC

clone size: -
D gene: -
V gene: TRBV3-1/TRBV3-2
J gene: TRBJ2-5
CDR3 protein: CASSQTRGETQYF
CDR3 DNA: TGTGCCAGCAGCCAAACCAGGGGCGAGACCCAGTACTTC

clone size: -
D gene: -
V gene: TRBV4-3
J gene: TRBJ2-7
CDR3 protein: CASSQDWEENEQYF
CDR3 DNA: TGCGCCAGCAGCCAAGACTGGGAGGAGAACGAGCAGTACTTC

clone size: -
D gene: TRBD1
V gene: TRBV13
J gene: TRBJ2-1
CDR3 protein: CASRHRGESSYNEQFF
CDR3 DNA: TGTGCCAGCAGGCACAGGGGGGAGAGCTCCTACAATGAGCAGTTCTTC

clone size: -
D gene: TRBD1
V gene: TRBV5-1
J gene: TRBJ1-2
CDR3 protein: CASSLTGDSNYGYTF
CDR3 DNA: TGCGCCAGCAGCTTGACAGGGGACTCTAACTATGGCTACACCTTC

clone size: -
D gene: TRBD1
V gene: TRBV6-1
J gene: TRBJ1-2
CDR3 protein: CASSEGTGGLVYGYTF
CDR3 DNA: TGTGCCAGCAGTGAAGGGACAGGGGGTTTGGTCTATGGCTACACCTTC

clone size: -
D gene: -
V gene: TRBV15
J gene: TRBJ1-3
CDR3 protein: CATSRDPAAGNTIYF
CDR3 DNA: TGTGCCACCAGCAGAGACCCGGCGGCTGGAAACACCATATATTTT

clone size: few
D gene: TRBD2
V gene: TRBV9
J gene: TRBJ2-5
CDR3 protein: CASSVAVGLATQETQYF
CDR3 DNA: TGTGCCAGCAGCGTAGCTGTGGGACTAGCGACCCAAGAGACCCAGTACTTC

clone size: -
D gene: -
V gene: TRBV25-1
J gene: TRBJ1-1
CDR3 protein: CASVGRGNTEAFF
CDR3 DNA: TGTGCCAGCGTCGGACGGGGGAACACTGAAGCTTTCTTT

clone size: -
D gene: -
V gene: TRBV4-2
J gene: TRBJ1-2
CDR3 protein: CASSQDLGTRGPIGGYTF
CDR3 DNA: TGTGCCAGCAGCCAAGATCTTGGGACACGGGGCCCGATCGGTGGCTACACCTTC

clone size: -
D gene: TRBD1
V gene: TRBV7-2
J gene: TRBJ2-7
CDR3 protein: CASSLGPPGTGPYEQYF
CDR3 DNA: TGTGCCAGCAGCTTAGGCCCCCCTGGGACAGGACCCTACGAGCAGTACTTC

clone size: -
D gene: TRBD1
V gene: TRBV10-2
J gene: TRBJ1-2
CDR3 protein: CASSEQGADGYTF
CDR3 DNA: TGCGCCAGCAGTGAGCAGGGGGCGGATGGCTACACCTTC

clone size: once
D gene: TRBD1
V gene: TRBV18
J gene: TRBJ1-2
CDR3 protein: CASSPEGQNYGYTF
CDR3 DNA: TGTGCCAGCTCACCCGAGGGACAGAACTATGGCTACACCTTC

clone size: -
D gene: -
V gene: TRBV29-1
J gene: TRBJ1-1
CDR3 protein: CSVKDRNTEAFF
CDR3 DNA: TGCAGCGTGAAAGACAGGAACACTGAAGCTTTCTTT

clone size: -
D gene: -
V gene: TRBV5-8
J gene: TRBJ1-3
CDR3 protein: CASSPDWVGNTIYF
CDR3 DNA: TGTGCCAGCAGCCCAGACTGGGTTGGAAACACCATATATTTT

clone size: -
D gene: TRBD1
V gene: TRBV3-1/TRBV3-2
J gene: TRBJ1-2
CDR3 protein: CASSQADRGLRGYTF
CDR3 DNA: TGTGCCAGCAGCCAAGCGGACAGGGGGTTACGTGGCTACACCTTC

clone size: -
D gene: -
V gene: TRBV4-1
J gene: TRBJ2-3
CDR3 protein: CASSGGRETDTQYF
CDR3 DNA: TGCGCCAGCAGTGGCGGCAGAGAGACAGATACGCAGTATTTT

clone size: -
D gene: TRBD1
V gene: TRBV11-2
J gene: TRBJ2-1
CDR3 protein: CASSPGQGRNEQFF
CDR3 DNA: TGTGCCAGCAGCCCGGGACAGGGGAGGAATGAGCAGTTCTTC

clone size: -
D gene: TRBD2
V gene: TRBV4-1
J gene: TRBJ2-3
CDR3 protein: CASSQVGRAADTQYF
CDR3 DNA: TGCGCCAGCAGCCAAGTTGGGAGGGCGGCAGATACGCAGTATTTT

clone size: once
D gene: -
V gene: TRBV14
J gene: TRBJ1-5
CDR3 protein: CASSSVFSNQPQHF
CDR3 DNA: TGTGCCAGCAGCTCGGTGTTTAGCAATCAGCCCCAGCATTTT

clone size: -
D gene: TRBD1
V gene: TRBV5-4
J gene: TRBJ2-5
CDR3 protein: CASSSQGYQETQYF
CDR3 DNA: TGTGCCAGCAGCTCACAGGGGTACCAAGAGACCCAGTACTTC

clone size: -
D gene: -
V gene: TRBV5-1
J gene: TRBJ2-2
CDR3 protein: CASRFTGTFTGELFF
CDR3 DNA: TGCGCCAGCAGGTTTACCGGGACTTTCACCGGGGAGCTGTTTTTT

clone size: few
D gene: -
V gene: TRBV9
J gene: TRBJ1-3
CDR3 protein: CASSVGGGSSGNTIYF
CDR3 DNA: TGTGCCAGCAGCGTAGGTGGAGGGTCAAGTGGAAACACCATATATTTT

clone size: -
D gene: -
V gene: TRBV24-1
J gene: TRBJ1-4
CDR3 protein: CATSDAWEEKLFF
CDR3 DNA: TGTGCCACCAGTGACGCCTGGGAGGAAAAACTGTTTTTT

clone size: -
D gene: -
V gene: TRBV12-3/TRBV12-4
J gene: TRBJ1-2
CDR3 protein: CASTTSVGGYTF
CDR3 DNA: TGTGCCAGCACCACCTCGGTCGGTGGCTACACCTTC

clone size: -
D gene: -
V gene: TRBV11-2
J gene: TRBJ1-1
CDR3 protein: CASSPRRGAEAFF
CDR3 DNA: TGTGCCAGCAGCCCTAGGCGGGGTGCCGAAGCTTTCTTT

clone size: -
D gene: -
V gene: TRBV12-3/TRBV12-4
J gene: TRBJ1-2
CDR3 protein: CASRKTGPDGYTF
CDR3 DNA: TGTGCCAGCAGGAAAACAGGACCAGATGGCTACACCTTC

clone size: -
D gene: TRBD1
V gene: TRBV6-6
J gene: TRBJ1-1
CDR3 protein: CASSDGQGARGTEAFF
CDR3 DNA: TGTGCCAGCAGCGATGGACAGGGGGCGCGGGGGACTGAAGCTTTCTTT

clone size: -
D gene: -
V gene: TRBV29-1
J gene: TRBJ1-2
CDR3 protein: CSVTDSLSGGYTF
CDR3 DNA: TGCAGCGTGACGGACAGCCTCTCAGGGGGCTACACCTTC

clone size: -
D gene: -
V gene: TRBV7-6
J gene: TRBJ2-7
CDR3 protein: CASSRTEPSEQYF
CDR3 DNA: TGTGCCAGCAGCCGGACAGAGCCAAGCGAGCAGTACTTC

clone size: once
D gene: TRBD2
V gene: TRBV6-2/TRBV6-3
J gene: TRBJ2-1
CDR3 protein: CASSPGRTSGYNEQFF
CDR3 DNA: TGTGCCAGCAGTCCGGGCCGGACTAGCGGATACAATGAGCAGTTCTTC